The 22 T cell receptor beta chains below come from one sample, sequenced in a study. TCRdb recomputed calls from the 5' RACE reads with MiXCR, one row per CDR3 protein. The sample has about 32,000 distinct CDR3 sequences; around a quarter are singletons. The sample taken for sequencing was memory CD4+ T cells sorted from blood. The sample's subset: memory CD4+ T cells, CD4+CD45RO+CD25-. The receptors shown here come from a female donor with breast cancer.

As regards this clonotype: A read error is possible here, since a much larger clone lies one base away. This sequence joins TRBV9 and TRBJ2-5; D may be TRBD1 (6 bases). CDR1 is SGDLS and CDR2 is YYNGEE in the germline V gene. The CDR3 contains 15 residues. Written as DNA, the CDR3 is TGTGCCAGCGGCGTAGCTGGCAGGGGTGTAGAGACCCAGTACTTC. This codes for CASGVAGRGVETQYF.

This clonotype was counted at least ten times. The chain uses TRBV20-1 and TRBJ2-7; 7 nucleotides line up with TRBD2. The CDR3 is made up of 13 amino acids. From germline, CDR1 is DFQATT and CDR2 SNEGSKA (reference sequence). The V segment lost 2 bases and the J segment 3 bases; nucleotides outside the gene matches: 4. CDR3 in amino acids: CSARRLAFYEQYF. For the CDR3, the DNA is TGCAGTGCTAGACGACTAGCTTTCTACGAGCAGTACTTC.

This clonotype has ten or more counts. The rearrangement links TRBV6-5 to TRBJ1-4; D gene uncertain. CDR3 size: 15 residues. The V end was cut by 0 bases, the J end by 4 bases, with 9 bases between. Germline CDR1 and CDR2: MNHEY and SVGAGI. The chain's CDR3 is CASSYSSAGNEKLFF. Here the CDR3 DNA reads TGTGCCAGCAGTTACTCTAGTGCTGGTAATGAAAAACTGTTTTTT.

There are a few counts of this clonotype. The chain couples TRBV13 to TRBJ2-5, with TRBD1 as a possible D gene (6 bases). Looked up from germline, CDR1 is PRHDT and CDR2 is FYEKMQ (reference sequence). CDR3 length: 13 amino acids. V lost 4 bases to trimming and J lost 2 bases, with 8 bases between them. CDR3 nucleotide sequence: TGTGCCAGCAGCTCAGGGGTGCAAGAGACCCAGTACTTC. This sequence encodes CASSSGVQETQYF.

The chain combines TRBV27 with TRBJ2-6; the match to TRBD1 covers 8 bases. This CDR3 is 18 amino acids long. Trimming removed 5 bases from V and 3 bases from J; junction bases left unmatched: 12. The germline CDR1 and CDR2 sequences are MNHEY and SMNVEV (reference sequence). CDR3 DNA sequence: TGTGCCAGCAGTATTGACTCGTGGACAGGGAATGGGGCCAACGTCCTGACTTTC. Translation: CASSIDSWTGNGANVLTF.

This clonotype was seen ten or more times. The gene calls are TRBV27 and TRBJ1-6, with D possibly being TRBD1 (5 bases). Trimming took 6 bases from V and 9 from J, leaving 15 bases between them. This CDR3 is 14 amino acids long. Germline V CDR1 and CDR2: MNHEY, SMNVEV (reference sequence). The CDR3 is CASSLTGRGSPLHF. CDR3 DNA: TGTGCCAGCAGCCTAACGGGACGGGGTTCACCCCTCCACTTT.

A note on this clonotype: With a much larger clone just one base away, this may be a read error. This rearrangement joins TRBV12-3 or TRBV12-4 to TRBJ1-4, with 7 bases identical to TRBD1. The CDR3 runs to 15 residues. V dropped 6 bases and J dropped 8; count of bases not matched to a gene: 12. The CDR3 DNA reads TGTGCCAGCAGGGACCCGGGACAGAGGACGGAAAAACTGTTTTTT. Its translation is CASRDPGQRTEKLFF.

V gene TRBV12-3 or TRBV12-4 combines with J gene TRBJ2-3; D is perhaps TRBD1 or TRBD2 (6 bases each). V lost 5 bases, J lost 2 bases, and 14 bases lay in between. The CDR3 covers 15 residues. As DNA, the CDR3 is TGTGCCAGCAGTGACTTAGGGGGGCTCACAGATACGCAGTATTTT. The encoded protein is CASSDLGGLTDTQYF.

As DNA, the CDR3 is TGTGCCAGCAGCCTATACAGGGGAGGGTCCTACGAGCAGTACTTC. It specifies CASSLYRGGSYEQYF. V is TRBV27 and J is TRBJ2-7; D could derive from TRBD1 or TRBD2 (7 bases each). Germline V lookup: CDR1 MNHEY, CDR2 SMNVEV (reference sequence). V was cut by 6 bases and J by 1 base, with 16 bases left in between. The CDR3 has 15 amino acids.

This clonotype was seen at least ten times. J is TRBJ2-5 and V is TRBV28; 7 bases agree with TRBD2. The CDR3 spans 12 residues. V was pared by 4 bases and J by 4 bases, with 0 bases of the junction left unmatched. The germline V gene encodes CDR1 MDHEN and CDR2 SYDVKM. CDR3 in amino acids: CASSSGGETQYF. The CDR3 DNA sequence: TGTGCCAGCAGTTCGGGGGGAGAGACCCAGTACTTC.

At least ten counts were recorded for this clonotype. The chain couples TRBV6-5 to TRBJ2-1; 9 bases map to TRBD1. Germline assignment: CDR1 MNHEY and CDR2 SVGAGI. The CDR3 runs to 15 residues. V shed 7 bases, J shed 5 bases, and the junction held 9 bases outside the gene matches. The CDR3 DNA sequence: TGTGCCAGCAAATCCGGGACAGGGTCTGACAATGAGCAGTTCTTC. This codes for CASKSGTGSDNEQFF.

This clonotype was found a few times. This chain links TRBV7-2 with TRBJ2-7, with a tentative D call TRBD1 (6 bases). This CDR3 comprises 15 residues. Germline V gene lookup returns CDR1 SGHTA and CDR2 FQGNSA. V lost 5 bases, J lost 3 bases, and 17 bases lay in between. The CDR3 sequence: CASSSEGQSSYEQYF. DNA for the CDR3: TGTGCCAGCAGCAGTGAAGGACAGTCTAGCTACGAGCAGTACTTC.

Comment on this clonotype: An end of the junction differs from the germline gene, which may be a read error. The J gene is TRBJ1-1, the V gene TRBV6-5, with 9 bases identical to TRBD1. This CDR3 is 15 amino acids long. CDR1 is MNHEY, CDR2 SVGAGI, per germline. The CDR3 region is CAGRDREGMNTEAFF. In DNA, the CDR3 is TGTGCCGGCAGGGACAGGGAGGGGATGAACACTGAAGCTTTCTTT.

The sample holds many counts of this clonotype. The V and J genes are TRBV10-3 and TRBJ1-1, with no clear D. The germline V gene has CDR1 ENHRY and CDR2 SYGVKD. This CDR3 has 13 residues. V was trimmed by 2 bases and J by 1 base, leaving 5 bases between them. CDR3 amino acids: CAISEEGNTEAFF. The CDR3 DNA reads TGTGCCATCAGTGAGGAGGGGAACACTGAAGCTTTCTTT.

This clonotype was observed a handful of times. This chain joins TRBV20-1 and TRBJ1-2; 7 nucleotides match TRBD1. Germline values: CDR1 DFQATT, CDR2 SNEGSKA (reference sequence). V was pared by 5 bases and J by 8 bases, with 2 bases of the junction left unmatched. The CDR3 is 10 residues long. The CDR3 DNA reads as TGCAGTGCTGACAGGGACGGCTACACCTTC. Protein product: CSADRDGYTF.

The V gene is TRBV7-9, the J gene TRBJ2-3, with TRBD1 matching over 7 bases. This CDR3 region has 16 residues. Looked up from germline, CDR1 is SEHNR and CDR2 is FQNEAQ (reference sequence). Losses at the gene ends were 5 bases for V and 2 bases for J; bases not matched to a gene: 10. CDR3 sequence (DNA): TGTGCCAGCAGCCCGCACCGGGACAGAAACACAGATACGCAGTATTTT. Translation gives CASSPHRDRNTDTQYF.

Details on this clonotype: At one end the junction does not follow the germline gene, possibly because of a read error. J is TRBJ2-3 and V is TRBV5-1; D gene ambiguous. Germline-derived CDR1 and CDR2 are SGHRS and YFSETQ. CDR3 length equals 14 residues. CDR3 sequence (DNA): TGCGCCAACAGCCCCGGATTAGAATTAGATACGCAGTATTTT. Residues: CANSPGLELDTQYF.

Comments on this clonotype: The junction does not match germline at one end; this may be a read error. The CDR3 nucleotides are TGTGCCAGCAGTTTATTTCAGAACTGTGGCTACACCTTC. This encodes CASSLFQNCGYTF. The chain joins TRBV27 to TRBJ1-2, with D hard to call. The CDR3 spans 13 residues. In germline, CDR1 is MNHEY, CDR2 SMNVEV (reference sequence).

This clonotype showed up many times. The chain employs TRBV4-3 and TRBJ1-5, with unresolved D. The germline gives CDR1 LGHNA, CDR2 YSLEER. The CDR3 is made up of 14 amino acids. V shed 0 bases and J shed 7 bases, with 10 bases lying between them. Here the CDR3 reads CASSQDLVGQPQHF. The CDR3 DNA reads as TGCGCCAGCAGCCAAGATCTGGTGGGGCAGCCCCAGCATTTT.

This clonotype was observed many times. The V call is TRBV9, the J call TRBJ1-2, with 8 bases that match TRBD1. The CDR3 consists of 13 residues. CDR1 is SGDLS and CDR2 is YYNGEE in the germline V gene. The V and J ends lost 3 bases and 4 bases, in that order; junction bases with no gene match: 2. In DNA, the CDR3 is TGTGCCAGCAGCGCGGACAGGGCCTATGGCTACACCTTC. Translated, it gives CASSADRAYGYTF.

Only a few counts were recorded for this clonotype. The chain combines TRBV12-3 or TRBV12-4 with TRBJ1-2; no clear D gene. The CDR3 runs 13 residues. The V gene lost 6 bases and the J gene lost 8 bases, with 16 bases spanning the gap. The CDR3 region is CASRLDQLSGYTF. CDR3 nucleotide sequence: TGTGCCAGCAGACTCGACCAGCTCTCGGGCTACACCTTC.

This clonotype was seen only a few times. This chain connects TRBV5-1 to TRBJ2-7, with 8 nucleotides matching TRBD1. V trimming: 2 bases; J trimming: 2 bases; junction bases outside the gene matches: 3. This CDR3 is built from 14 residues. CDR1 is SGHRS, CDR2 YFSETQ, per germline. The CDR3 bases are TGCGCCAGCAGCTTCCCGGACAGGGCCTACGAGCAGTACTTC. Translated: CASSFPDRAYEQYF.